The 26 T cell receptor beta chains reported below all come from one sample, sequenced in a study of blood T cells in healthy people across ages. Primers used in a second PCR of roughly 6 to 11 cycles were a sample-barcoded 5' primer and a J-beta primer mix. One entry per CDR3 protein results from TCRdb running MiXCR on the 5' RACE reads. The sample has 700,000 to 950,000 distinct CDR3 sequences, more than 40% seen once; the top ten hold more than 20%. Sequenced material: blood. These receptors all stem from a woman aged 60-70 years in good health.

In this sample, this clonotype turned up many times. V and J are TRBV6-2 or TRBV6-3 and TRBJ2-7; the D is unclear. CDR1 and CDR2 from the germline V gene are MNHEY and SVGEGT. The CDR3 is 15 amino acids. V was clipped by 4 bases and J by 7 bases, with 20 bases between them. CDR3 sequence reads: CASSSPSGPTHEQYF. The CDR3, as DNA: TGTGCCAGCAGTTCTCCATCCGGGCCTACACATGAGCAGTACTTC.

The V call is TRBV20-1, the J call TRBJ2-1; TRBD2 matches 9 bases. V trimming: 6 bases; J trimming: 8 bases; junction bases outside the gene matches: 14. Germline lookup yields CDR1 DFQATT and CDR2 SNEGSKA (reference sequence). The CDR3 is made up of 15 amino acids. CDR3 in amino acids: CSAPVGSGGVDEQFF. The CDR3 DNA reads TGCAGTGCCCCGGTGGGTAGCGGGGGTGTCGATGAGCAGTTCTTC.

Only a few counts were recorded for this clonotype. The V gene is TRBV11-3, the J gene TRBJ2-5, with 7 bases aligning to TRBD2. V lost 1 base to trimming and J lost 4 bases; unmatched junction nucleotides: 6. CDR1 SGHNT and CDR2 YENEEA come from the germline V gene. CDR3 size: 15 residues. The CDR3 protein is CASSLAGRAGETQYF. DNA for the CDR3: TGTGCCAGCAGCTTAGCGGGGAGGGCCGGAGAGACCCAGTACTTC. The full variable domain, with the rest looked up from reference TRBV11-3 and TRBJ2-5, is EAGVVQSPRYKIIEKKQPVAFWCNPISGHNTLYWYLQNLGQGPELLIRYENEEAVDDSQLPKDRFSAERLKGVDSTLKIQPAELGDSAVYLCASSLAGRAGETQYFGPGTRLLVL.

CDR3: CASSWVRVGVTEAFF. The CDR3 region has the DNA TGCGCCAGCAGCTGGGTCCGGGTAGGGGTTACTGAAGCTTTCTTT. The V call is TRBV5-1, the J call TRBJ1-1; D may be TRBD1 (5 bases). From germline, CDR1 is SGHRS and CDR2 YFSETQ. V was trimmed by 3 bases and J by 5 bases, leaving 17 bases between them. The CDR3 is 15 amino acids.

The chain combines TRBV7-3 with TRBJ2-1; 7 bases agree with TRBD2. Germline trimming cut 2 bases from V and 6 bases from J; bases unmatched to any gene: 7. Germline assignment: CDR1 SGHTA and CDR2 FQGTGA. The CDR3 length is 15 residues. This CDR3 is CASSLAGEGLNEQFF. For the CDR3, the DNA is TGTGCCAGCAGCTTAGCGGGAGAGGGGCTCAATGAGCAGTTCTTC.

This clonotype showed up many times. The junction departs from germline at one end; a sequencing error may be responsible. The chain is built from TRBV5-1 and TRBJ1-2; D call uncertain. The CDR3 loop spans 13 amino acids. Germline-derived CDR1 and CDR2 are SGHRS and YFSETQ. CDR3 in DNA: TGTGCCAGCAGCCTCGGGAGTAACTATGGCTACACCTTC. Encoded protein: CASSLGSNYGYTF.

The rearrangement uses TRBV4-2 and TRBJ2-2; 7 bases are a match to TRBD2. Trimming took 7 bases from V and 0 from J; bases not matched to a gene: 8. Germline V CDR1 and CDR2: LGHNA, YNFKEQ. The CDR3 spans 16 residues. This CDR3 reads CASKPSGLANTGELFF. The CDR3, as DNA: TGTGCCAGCAAGCCTAGCGGACTTGCGAACACCGGGGAGCTGTTTTTT.

The table lists this clonotype with a few counts. V is TRBV10-3 and J is TRBJ2-2; 7 nucleotides line up with TRBD1. J gave up 4 bases and V 7 bases, and 6 bases lay outside the gene matches. The CDR3 runs to 14 residues. Germline V CDR1 and CDR2: ENHRY, SYGVKD. Here the CDR3 DNA reads TGTGCCATCAAGAAAGGGGGCGTCACCGGGGAGCTGTTTTTT. Translation: CAIKKGGVTGELFF.

The CDR3 is CASSLSASGKNEQFF. CDR3 coding DNA: TGTGCCAGCAGTTTATCGGCTAGCGGGAAAAATGAGCAGTTCTTC. The genes are TRBV27 and TRBJ2-1, with 9 positions matching TRBD2. The CDR3 length is 15 residues. Trimming took 0 bases from V and 7 from J; bases not matched to a gene: 4. Germline V lookup: CDR1 MNHEY, CDR2 SMNVEV (reference sequence).

The chain's CDR3 is CASGGVFTDTQYF. The CDR3 nucleotides read TGTGCCAGTGGCGGTGTCTTTACAGATACGCAGTATTTT. V and J are TRBV2 and TRBJ2-3; D uncertain. Germline V CDR1 and CDR2: SNHLY, FYNNEI. Trimming cost V 9 bases and J 3 bases, with 13 bases left between them. The CDR3 has 13 amino acids.

This clonotype has only a few counts. V gene TRBV3-1 combines with J gene TRBJ2-7; weak D call: TRBD2 (5 bases). Trimming shortened V by 2 bases and J by 7 bases, and 15 bases separated the two germline ends. Germline V gene data show CDR1 as LGHDT and CDR2 as YNNKEL (reference sequence). The CDR3 is made up of 14 amino acids. The CDR3 loop is CASSQNADSGEQYF. The CDR3 nucleotides are TGTGCCAGCAGCCAAAATGCGGATTCGGGAGAGCAGTACTTC.

V usage is TRBV15 and J usage is TRBJ2-5; 9 nucleotides line up with TRBD1. CDR3 size: 17 residues. V lost 1 base to trimming and J lost 3 bases; unmatched junction nucleotides: 9. Per germline, CDR1 LNHNV and CDR2 YYDKDF (reference sequence). Written as DNA, the CDR3 is TGTGCCACCAGCAGAGGAACAGGGGGCGCCCCCGAAGAGACCCAGTACTTC. Translated: CATSRGTGGAPEETQYF.

The chain joins TRBV29-1 to TRBJ2-2; 7 bases are shared with TRBD1. V lost 6 bases, J lost 4 bases, and 11 bases stayed unmatched. This CDR3 contains 15 residues. CDR1 is SQVTM, CDR2 ANQGSEA, per germline. The CDR3 region has the DNA TGCAGCGTAGGGACAGATACAACGAGCACCGGGGAGCTGTTTTTT. Translated: CSVGTDTTSTGELFF.

This clonotype was seen only a few times. This rearrangement joins TRBV11-1 to TRBJ2-7; D not certain. This CDR3 region has 14 residues. Germline V gives CDR1 SGHAT, CDR2 FQDESV (reference sequence). V dropped 7 bases and J dropped 2 bases, with 15 bases sitting between them. The CDR3: CASTSSDGTYEQYF. CDR3 in DNA: TGTGCCAGCACATCGTCTGACGGTACCTACGAGCAGTACTTC.

The rearrangement joins TRBV20-1 to TRBJ2-1, with D maybe TRBD2 (5 bases). Per the germline V gene, CDR1 is DFQATT and CDR2 is SNEGSKA (reference sequence). The CDR3 length is 12 residues. Trimming shortened V by 3 bases and J by 5 bases, and 8 bases separated the two germline ends. The DNA of the CDR3 is TGCAGTGCTAGTTACGGGAACAATGAGCAGTTCTTC. Residues: CSASYGNNEQFF.

This clonotype was seen only a few times. This chain connects TRBV6-2 or TRBV6-3 to TRBJ1-1, with 9 bases matching TRBD1. The V segment lost 5 bases and the J segment 5 bases; nucleotides outside the gene matches: 3. Germline CDR1 MNHEY, CDR2 SVGEGT. The CDR3 is made up of 13 amino acids. Written as DNA, the CDR3 is TGTGCCAGCAGTCGGACAGGGGTAACTGAAGCTTTCTTT. This gives the protein CASSRTGVTEAFF.

The chain recombines TRBV21-1 with TRBJ2-3; the table gives TRBD1 as D, unverified against the DNA. TRBV21-1 is termed a pseudogene. The CDR3 spans 16 residues. For the CDR3, the DNA is TGTGCCAGCAGCAGCCCCCCAAGGCGGACCACAGATACGCAGTATTTT. Residues: CASSSPPRRTTDTQYF.

This clonotype was found many times. This chain connects TRBV10-3 to TRBJ2-7, with 10 bases matching TRBD1. The CDR3 has 14 amino acids. Germline V gives CDR1 ENHRY, CDR2 SYGVKD. V gave up 10 bases and J gave up 1 base; unmatched junction bases: 7. As DNA, the CDR3 is TGTGCCAGTCACCGGGACAGGGGTTCCTACGAGCAGTACTTC. Residues: CASHRDRGSYEQYF.

This clonotype was counted between two and nine times. The chain joins TRBV5-1 to TRBJ1-1, with 10 bases fitting TRBD1. V was clipped by 7 bases and J by 6 bases; unmatched bases: 9. Germline CDR1 reads SGHRS; CDR2 reads YFSETQ. The CDR3 runs to 14 residues. CDR3 loop: CASRGQGDRAEAFF. CDR3 nucleotides: TGCGCCAGCCGCGGACAGGGGGACCGCGCTGAAGCTTTCTTT.

The chain joins TRBV12-5 to TRBJ2-5; D is unresolved. The CDR3 totals 11 residues. Looked up from germline, CDR1 is LGHNT and CDR2 is FRNRAP. V was trimmed by 0 bases and J by 11 bases, leaving 7 bases between them. CDR3: CASGLVGEQYF. The CDR3 region has the DNA TGTGCTAGTGGTTTGGTAGGAGAGCAGTACTTC.

This clonotype appeared once. This chain connects TRBV15 to TRBJ2-7; maybe TRBD1 (5 bases). Germline values: CDR1 LNHNV, CDR2 YYDKDF (reference sequence). This CDR3 contains 15 residues. V was trimmed by 0 bases and J by 0 bases, leaving 9 bases between them. The CDR3 DNA follows: TGTGCCACCAGCAGAGATGGGGCGTCCTCCTACGAGCAGTACTTC. Amino acids: CATSRDGASSYEQYF.

The sample holds many counts of this clonotype. The chain has TRBV7-3 and TRBJ2-3; 10 bases line up with TRBD2. The CDR3 runs 16 residues. Losses at the gene ends were 2 bases for V and 0 bases for J; bases not matched to a gene: 2. Germline values: CDR1 SGHTA, CDR2 FQGTGA. CDR3 sequence (DNA): TGTGCCAGCAGCTTAGGACTAGCGGAAAGCACAGATACGCAGTATTTT. It codes for CASSLGLAESTDTQYF.

This clonotype was counted only a few times. The V call is TRBV7-2, the J call TRBJ1-5; D is perhaps TRBD1 (6 bases). The ends were cut back, 5 bases at V and 1 base at J, with 15 bases in the middle. The CDR3 contains 16 residues. Germline CDR1 reads SGHTA; CDR2 reads FQGNSA. The CDR3: CASSPAGGGSNQPQHF. The CDR3 DNA is TGTGCCAGCAGCCCTGCGGGGGGCGGAAGCAATCAGCCCCAGCATTTT.

The chain carries TRBV11-2 and TRBJ2-3, with 8 bases that match TRBD2. This CDR3 is built from 14 residues. Germline CDR1 reads SGHAT; CDR2 reads FQNNGV. The V and J ends lost 5 bases and 1 base, in that order; junction bases with no gene match: 2. CDR3 sequence reads: CASSRGGGTDTQYF. In nucleotides, the CDR3 is TGTGCCAGCAGCCGGGGGGGCGGCACAGATACGCAGTATTTT.

This clonotype has ten or more counts. Since a much larger clone is just one base distant, this may be a read error. The chain links TRBV29-1 to TRBJ2-7; 8 bases line up with TRBD1. CDR1 is SQVTM, CDR2 ANQGSEA, per germline. Trimming cost V 3 bases and J 7 bases; bases outside gene matches: 14. This CDR3 spans 15 amino acids. CDR3 DNA sequence: TGCAGCGTTGAGAAGGGGACAGGCCTCGGGAATGAGCAGTACTTC. Its translation: CSVEKGTGLGNEQYF.

This chain links TRBV19 with TRBJ2-1; 8 positions agree with TRBD2. With V trimmed by 8 bases and J by 3 bases, 3 bases remained unmatched. In germline, CDR1 is LNHDA, CDR2 SQIVND (reference sequence). The CDR3 extends over 13 amino acids. In DNA form, the CDR3 reads TGTGCCAGTGAGCGGGAGTACTACAATGAGCAGTTCTTC. Translation gives CASEREYYNEQFF.